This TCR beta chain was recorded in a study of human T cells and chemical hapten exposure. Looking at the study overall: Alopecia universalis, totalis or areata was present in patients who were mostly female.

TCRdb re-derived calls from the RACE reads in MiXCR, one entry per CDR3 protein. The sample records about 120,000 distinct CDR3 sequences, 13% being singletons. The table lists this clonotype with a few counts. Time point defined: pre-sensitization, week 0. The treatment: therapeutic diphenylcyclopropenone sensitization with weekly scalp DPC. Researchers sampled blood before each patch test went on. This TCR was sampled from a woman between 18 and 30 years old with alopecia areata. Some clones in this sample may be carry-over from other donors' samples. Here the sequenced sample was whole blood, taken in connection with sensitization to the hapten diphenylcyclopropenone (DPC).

CDR3 nucleotides: TGTGCCAGCAGCAGAGTTTCCGAGGGCGAGCAGTACTTC. It is translated as CASSRVSEGEQYF. The chain combines TRBV5-4 with TRBJ2-7, with a possible D match to TRBD2 (5 bases). V lost 4 bases to trimming and J lost 6 bases, with 14 bases between them. The CDR3 covers 13 residues. CDR1 and CDR2 from the germline V gene are SGHNT and YYREEE (reference sequence).